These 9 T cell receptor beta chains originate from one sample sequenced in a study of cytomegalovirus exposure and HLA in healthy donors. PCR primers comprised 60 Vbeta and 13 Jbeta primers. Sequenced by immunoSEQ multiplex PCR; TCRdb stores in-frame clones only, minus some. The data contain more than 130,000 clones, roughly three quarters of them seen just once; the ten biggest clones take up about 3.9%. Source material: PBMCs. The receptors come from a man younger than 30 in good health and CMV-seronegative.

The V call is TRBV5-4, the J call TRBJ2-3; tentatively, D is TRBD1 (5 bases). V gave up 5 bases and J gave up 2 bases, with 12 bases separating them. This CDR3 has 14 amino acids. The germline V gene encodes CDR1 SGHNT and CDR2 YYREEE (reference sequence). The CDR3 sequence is CASSSDSITDTQYF. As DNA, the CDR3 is TGTGCCAGCAGTTCCGACAGTATCACAGATACGCAGTATTTT.

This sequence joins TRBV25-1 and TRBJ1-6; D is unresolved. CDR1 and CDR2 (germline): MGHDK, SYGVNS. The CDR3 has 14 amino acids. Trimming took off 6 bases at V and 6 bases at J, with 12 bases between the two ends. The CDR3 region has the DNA TGTGCCAGCAGGGAGGGAGAGGGTAATTCACCCCTCCACTTT. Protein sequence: CASREGEGNSPLHF.

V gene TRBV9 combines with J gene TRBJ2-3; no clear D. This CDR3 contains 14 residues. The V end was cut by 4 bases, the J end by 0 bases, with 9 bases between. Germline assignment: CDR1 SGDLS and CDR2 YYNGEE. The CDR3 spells CASSTRTSTDTQYF. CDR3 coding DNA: TGTGCCAGCAGCACCCGAACTAGCACAGATACGCAGTATTTT.

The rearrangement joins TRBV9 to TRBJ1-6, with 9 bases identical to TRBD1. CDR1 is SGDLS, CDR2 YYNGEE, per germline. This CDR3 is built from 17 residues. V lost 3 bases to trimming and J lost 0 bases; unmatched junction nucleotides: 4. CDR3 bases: TGTGCCAGCAGCGACCCGACAGGGGGCTCCTATAATTCACCCCTCCACTTT. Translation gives CASSDPTGGSYNSPLHF. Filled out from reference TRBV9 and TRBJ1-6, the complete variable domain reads DSGVTQTPKHLITATGQRVTLRCSPRSGDLSVYWYQQSLDQGLQFLIQYYNGEERAKGNILERFSAQQFPDLHSELNLSSLELGDSALYFCASSDPTGGSYNSPLHFGNGTRLTVT.

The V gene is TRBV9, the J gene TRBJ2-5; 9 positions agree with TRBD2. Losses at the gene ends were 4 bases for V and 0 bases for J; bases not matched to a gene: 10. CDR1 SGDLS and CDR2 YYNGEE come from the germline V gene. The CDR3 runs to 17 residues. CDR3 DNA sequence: TGTGCCAGCAGCCCAGGGAAGCGGGGGGTGTACCAAGAGACCCAGTACTTC. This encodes CASSPGKRGVYQETQYF.

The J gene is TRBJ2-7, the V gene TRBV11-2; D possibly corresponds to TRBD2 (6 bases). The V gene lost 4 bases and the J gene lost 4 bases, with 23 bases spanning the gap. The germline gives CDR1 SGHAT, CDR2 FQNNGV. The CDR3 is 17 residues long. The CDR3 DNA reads TGTGCCAGCAGCTCAAATCCCACTAGCACCTTTTTGTACGAGCAGTACTTC. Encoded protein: CASSSNPTSTFLYEQYF.

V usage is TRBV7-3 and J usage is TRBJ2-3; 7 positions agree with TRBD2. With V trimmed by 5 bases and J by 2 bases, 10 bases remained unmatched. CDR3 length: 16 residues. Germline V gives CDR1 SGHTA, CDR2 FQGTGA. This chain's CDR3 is CASSPSSGGATDTQYF. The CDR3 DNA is TGTGCCAGCAGCCCGTCTAGCGGTGGAGCCACAGATACGCAGTATTTT.

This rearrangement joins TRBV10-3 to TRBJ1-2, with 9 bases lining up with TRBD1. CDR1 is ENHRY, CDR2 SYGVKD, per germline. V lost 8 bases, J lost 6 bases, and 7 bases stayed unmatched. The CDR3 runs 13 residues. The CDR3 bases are TGTGCCATCTTACGGGACAGGGAACATGGCTACACCTTC. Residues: CAILRDREHGYTF.

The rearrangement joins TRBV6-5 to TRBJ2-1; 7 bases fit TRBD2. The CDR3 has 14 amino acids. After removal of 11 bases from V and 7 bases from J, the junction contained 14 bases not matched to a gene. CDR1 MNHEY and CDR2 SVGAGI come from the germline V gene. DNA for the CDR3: TGTGCCGGCAACGAGGCGGGAGTAGGTAATGAGCAGTTCTTC. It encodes CAGNEAGVGNEQFF.